This TCR beta chain originates from a study of Ad26.COV2.S vaccination and SARS-CoV-2 variants. Treatment noted: some 19 received Ad26.COV2.S at low or high dose, single or two shots; 5 received placebo; per-sample allocation not given. Samples came from day 63 after the first vaccine or placebo injection. The table came from immunoSEQ multiplex PCR; TCRdb's copy has only in-frame clones and leaves some out. The sample has approximately 360,000 clones, about 83% seen once. The CDR3 has 14 residues. Trimming stripped 4 bases from V and 3 bases from J, with 13 bases between. In germline, CDR1 is SGHRS, CDR2 YFSETQ.

Sample: peripheral blood, taken in a trial of Ad26.COV2.S vaccine versus placebo. The rearrangement joins TRBV5-1 to TRBJ1-2, with a possible D match to TRBD1 (5 bases). This TCR came from a person between 18 and 65 years old who received the Ad26.COV2.S COVID-19 vaccine or a placebo. This chain's CDR3 is CASSPRWGYYGYTF. The DNA for the CDR3 is TGCGCCAGCAGCCCACGCTGGGGCTACTATGGCTACACCTTC.